This entry lists 12 T cell receptor beta chains sequenced from one sample in a study of CD8 T cells in Susac syndrome. With random hexamers, roughly 0.45 to 1 ug RNA was reverse transcribed. One entry per CDR3 protein results from TCRdb running MiXCR on the immunoSEQ multiplex PCR reads. The sample has about 130,000 distinct CDR3 sequences, around 94% seen once. Sequences were obtained from CD8+ T cells from PBMCs. These receptors originate from a human donor with Susac syndrome.

The chain employs TRBV27 and TRBJ2-1; 7 bases match TRBD1. The CDR3 covers 16 residues. The V gene end was trimmed by 1 base and the J gene end by 0 bases; junction bases not matched to a gene: 3. Germline V gene lookup returns CDR1 MNHEY and CDR2 SMNVEV (reference sequence). CDR3 nucleotides: TGTGCCAGCAGTTTATATGCAGGGGGCTCCTACAATGAGCAGTTCTTC. Translation gives CASSLYAGGSYNEQFF.

The chain employs TRBV12-3 or TRBV12-4 and TRBJ2-3; D is perhaps TRBD2 (5 bases). The CDR3 extends over 15 amino acids. V lost 3 bases, J lost 0 bases, and 10 bases lay in between. This CDR3 is CASSFMGVSTDTQYF. The CDR3 DNA reads TGTGCCAGCAGTTTCATGGGAGTTAGCACAGATACGCAGTATTTT.

The J gene is TRBJ1-1, the V gene TRBV9, with D hard to call. The CDR3 consists of 15 residues. The germline V gene encodes CDR1 SGDLS and CDR2 YYNGEE. V lost 4 bases to trimming and J lost 2 bases, with 15 bases between them. The CDR3 here is CASSPNSGGNTEAFF. Here the CDR3 DNA reads TGTGCCAGCAGCCCCAATTCGGGAGGTAACACTGAAGCTTTCTTT.

The chain joins TRBV30 to TRBJ2-7, with D perhaps TRBD1 (6 bases). From germline, CDR1 is GTSNPN and CDR2 SVGIG (reference sequence). Trimming shortened V by 4 bases and J by 4 bases, and 8 bases separated the two germline ends. The CDR3 totals 11 residues. The CDR3 here is CAWTQGYEQYF. CDR3 DNA sequence: TGTGCCTGGACACAGGGTTACGAGCAGTACTTC.

The J gene is TRBJ1-2, the V gene TRBV12-3 or TRBV12-4; TRBD1 is a possible D gene (5 bases). V shed 3 bases and J shed 7 bases, with 18 bases lying between them. The CDR3 runs to 15 residues. CDR3 sequence reads: CASSFSLRDRRGYTF. CDR3 DNA sequence: TGTGCCAGCAGTTTTTCCTTGAGGGACCGACGTGGCTACACCTTC.

V usage is TRBV6-5 and J usage is TRBJ1-2; D ambiguous. Deletions cut 0 bases from V and 2 bases from J, with 13 bases between. Germline-derived CDR1 and CDR2 are MNHEY and SVGAGI. The CDR3 length is 16 residues. The CDR3 coding sequence is TGTGCCAGCAGTTACTCGTCCCAGATCCTCAACTATGGCTACACCTTC. Encoded protein: CASSYSSQILNYGYTF.

This rearrangement joins TRBV6-2 or TRBV6-3 to TRBJ2-1; 9 bases align to TRBD1. This CDR3 is 15 amino acids long. Per germline, CDR1 MNHEY and CDR2 SVGEGT. J lost 3 bases, V lost 5 bases, and 5 bases had no gene match. The CDR3 loop reads CASSPPGQGYNEQFF. Here the CDR3 DNA reads TGTGCCAGCAGTCCGCCGGGACAGGGCTACAATGAGCAGTTCTTC.

The CDR3 bases are TGTGCCAGCAACGGTCATTCGTCAGAGACCCAGTACTTC. Amino acid sequence: CASNGHSSETQYF. The genes are TRBV2 and TRBJ2-5; D remains unclear. Trimming removed 7 bases at V and 4 bases at J, with 13 bases between. This CDR3 has 13 amino acids. Looked up from germline, CDR1 is SNHLY and CDR2 is FYNNEI.

The chain uses TRBV29-1 and TRBJ2-7, with D possibly being TRBD1 (6 bases). Deletions cut 8 bases from V and 3 bases from J, with 20 bases between. The CDR3 is made up of 14 amino acids. Per germline, CDR1 SQVTM and CDR2 ANQGSEA. The chain's CDR3 is CSIVRDTDFYEQYF. CDR3 sequence (DNA): TGCAGCATTGTCCGGGACACCGACTTCTACGAGCAGTACTTC.

This rearrangement joins TRBV10-3 to TRBJ1-5, with 10 bases that match TRBD1. Germline V gene lookup returns CDR1 ENHRY and CDR2 SYGVKD. The CDR3 sequence is 17 residues long. The ends lost 8 bases at V and 4 bases at J; junction bases unmatched: 14. CDR3 DNA: TGTGCCATCGGGACAGGGGATGATAGATTTGCAAATCAGCCCCAGCATTTT. Its translation: CAIGTGDDRFANQPQHF.

The chain has TRBV6-2 or TRBV6-3 and TRBJ2-1; D gene uncertain. Germline lookup yields CDR1 MNHEY and CDR2 SVGEGT. The CDR3 is 15 amino acids. The germline V and J ends were trimmed by 2 bases and 1 base, with 9 bases remaining between them. The CDR3 loop is CASSYEDGSYNEQFF. CDR3 nucleotides: TGTGCCAGCAGTTACGAAGACGGGTCCTACAATGAGCAGTTCTTC.

V is TRBV15 and J is TRBJ1-1; D might be TRBD1 (6 bases). Trimming left V 6 bases short and J 0 bases short, with 11 bases between. Germline V gives CDR1 LNHNV, CDR2 YYDKDF (reference sequence). CDR3 length equals 14 residues. The CDR3 reads CATSATGMNTEAFF. The CDR3, as DNA: TGTGCCACCAGTGCGACAGGCATGAACACTGAAGCTTTCTTT.